This T cell receptor beta chain comes out of a study of cytomegalovirus exposure and HLA in healthy donors. On the study more broadly: HLA-typed donors contributed about 85 million unique TCRs, which were held in an early data release. Genotyping of about 400 donors showed that over 65% belonged to the Caucasian-associated ancestry cluster. Study conclusions and caveats: When a later analysis compared HLA-associated TCR beta chains with equally common others, the HLA-associated chains turned out to be more clonally expanded and to have lower generation probabilities. Published work reported that the classifier diagnosed cytomegalovirus status with high specificity and sensitivity.

Germline-derived CDR1 and CDR2 are SNHLY and FYNNEI. V trimming: 7 bases; J trimming: 5 bases; junction bases outside the gene matches: 4. CDR3 size: 14 residues. This clone was seen only a few times. Its antigen is unknown. PCR was performed using 60 Vbeta and 13 Jbeta primers. Here immunoSEQ multiplex PCR was the method, and the copy in TCRdb shows in-frame clones only, minus some. The sample consists of 110,000 or so clones, 67% of them appearing once. The chain carries TRBV2 and TRBJ2-3; 12 nucleotides agree with TRBD2. This TCR came from a man between 18 and 29 years old in good health and CMV-seropositive. The sample consisted of PBMCs. CDR3 loop: CASKPSGGGDTQYF. CDR3 bases: TGTGCCAGCAAGCCTAGCGGGGGGGGAGATACGCAGTATTTT.